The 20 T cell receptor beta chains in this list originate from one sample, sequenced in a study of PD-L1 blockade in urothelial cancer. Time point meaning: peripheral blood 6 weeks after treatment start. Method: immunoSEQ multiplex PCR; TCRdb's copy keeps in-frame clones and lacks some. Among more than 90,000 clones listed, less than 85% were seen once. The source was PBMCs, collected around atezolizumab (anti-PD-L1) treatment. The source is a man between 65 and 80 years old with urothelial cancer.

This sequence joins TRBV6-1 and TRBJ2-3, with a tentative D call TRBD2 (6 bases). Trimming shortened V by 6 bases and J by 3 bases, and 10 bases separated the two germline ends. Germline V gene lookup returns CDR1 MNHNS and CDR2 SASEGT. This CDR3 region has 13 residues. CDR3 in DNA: TGTGCCAGCAGCAGGGACTGGACAGATACGCAGTATTTT. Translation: CASSRDWTDTQYF.

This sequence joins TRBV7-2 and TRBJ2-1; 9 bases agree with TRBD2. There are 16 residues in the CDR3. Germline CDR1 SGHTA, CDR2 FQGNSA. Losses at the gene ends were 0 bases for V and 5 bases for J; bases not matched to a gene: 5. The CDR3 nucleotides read TGTGCCAGCAGCTTAGCCGGGACTAGCTTCGACAATGAGCAGTTCTTC. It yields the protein CASSLAGTSFDNEQFF.

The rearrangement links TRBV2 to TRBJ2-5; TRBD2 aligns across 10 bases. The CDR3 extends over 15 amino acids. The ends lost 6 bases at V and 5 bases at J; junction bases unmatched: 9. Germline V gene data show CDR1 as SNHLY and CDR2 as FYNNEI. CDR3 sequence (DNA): TGTGCCAGCAGGTCTCTAGCGGGAGCTGAGGAGACCCAGTACTTC. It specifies CASRSLAGAEETQYF.

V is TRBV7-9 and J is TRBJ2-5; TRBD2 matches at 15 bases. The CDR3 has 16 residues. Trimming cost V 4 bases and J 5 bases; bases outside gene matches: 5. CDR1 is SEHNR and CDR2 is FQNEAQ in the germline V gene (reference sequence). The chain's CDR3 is CASSSGLAGGGETQYF. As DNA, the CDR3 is TGTGCCAGCAGCTCGGGACTAGCGGGGGGCGGTGAGACCCAGTACTTC.

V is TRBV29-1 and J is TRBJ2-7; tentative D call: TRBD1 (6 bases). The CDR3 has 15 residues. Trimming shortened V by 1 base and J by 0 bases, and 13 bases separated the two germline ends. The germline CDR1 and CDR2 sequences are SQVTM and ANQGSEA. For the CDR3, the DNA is TGCAGCGTTGAAGGGGGCCGGGACACCTCCTACGAGCAGTACTTC. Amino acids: CSVEGGRDTSYEQYF.

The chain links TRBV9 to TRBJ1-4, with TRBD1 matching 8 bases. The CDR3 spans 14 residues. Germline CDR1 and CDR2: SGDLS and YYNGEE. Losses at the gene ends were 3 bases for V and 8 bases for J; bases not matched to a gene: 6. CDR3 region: CASSADRGGEKLFF. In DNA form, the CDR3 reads TGTGCCAGCAGCGCCGACAGGGGAGGAGAAAAACTGTTTTTT.

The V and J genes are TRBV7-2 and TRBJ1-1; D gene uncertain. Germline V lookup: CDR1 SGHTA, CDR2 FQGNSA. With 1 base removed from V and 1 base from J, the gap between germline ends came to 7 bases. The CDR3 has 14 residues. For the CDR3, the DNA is TGTGCCAGCAGCTTAGTGGGCCCGAACACTGAAGCTTTCTTT. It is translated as CASSLVGPNTEAFF.

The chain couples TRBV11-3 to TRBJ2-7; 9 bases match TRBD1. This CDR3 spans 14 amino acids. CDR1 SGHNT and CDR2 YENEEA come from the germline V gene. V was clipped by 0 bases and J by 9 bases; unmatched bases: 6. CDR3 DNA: TGTGCCAGCAGCTTAGATCTTCGGACAGGGGTGCAGTACTTC. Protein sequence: CASSLDLRTGVQYF.

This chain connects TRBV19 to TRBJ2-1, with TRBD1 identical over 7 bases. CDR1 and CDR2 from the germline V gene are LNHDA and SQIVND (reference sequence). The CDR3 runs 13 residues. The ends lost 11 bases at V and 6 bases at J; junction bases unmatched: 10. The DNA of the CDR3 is TGTGCCGCCGGACAGGCTCCGCTCAATGAGCAGTTCTTC. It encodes CAAGQAPLNEQFF.

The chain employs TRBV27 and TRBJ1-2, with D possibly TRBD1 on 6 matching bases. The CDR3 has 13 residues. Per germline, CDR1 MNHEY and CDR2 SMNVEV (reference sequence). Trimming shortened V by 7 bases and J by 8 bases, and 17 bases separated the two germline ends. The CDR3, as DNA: TGTGCCAGCACCCCCCCGGGGGGCCGCGGCTACACCTTC. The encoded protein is CASTPPGGRGYTF.

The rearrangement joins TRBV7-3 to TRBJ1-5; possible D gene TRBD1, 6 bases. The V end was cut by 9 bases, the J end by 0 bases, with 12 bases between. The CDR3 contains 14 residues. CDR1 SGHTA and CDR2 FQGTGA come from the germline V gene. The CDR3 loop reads CARFRGYSNQPQHF. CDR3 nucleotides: TGTGCCAGGTTCAGGGGATATAGCAATCAGCCCCAGCATTTT.

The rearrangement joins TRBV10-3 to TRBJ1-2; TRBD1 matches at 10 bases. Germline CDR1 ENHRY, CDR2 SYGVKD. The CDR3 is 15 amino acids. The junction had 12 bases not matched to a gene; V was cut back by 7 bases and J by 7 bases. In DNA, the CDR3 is TGTGCCATCACCCCGGCGCTGGGGGACAGGGGTGGCTACACCTTC. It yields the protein CAITPALGDRGGYTF.

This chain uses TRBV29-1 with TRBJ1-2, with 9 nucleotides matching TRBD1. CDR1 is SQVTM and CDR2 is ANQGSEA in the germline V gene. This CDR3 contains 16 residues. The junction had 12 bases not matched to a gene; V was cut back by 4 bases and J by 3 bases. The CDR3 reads CSVVGLPGQGDYGYTF. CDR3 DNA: TGCAGCGTTGTAGGCCTCCCGGGACAGGGAGACTATGGCTACACCTTC. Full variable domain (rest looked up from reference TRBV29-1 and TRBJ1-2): SAVISQKPSRDICQRGTSLTIQCQVDSQVTMMFWYRQQPGQSLTLIATANQGSEATYESGFVIDKFPISRPNLTFSTLTVSNMSPEDSSIYLCSVVGLPGQGDYGYTFGSGTRLTVV.

In nucleotides, the CDR3 is TGTGCCAGCAGCGTAGCGGACAGGGGGCGAAGCAATCAGCCCCAGCATTTT. It translates to CASSVADRGRSNQPQHF. The chain recombines TRBV9 with TRBJ1-5, with 11 bases matching TRBD1. This CDR3 comprises 17 residues. Losses at the gene ends were 0 bases for V and 1 base for J; bases not matched to a gene: 3. The germline CDR1 and CDR2 sequences are SGDLS and YYNGEE. The variable domain in full, with the rest retrieved from reference TRBV9 and TRBJ1-5, is DSGVTQTPKHLITATGQRVTLRCSPRSGDLSVYWYQQSLDQGLQFLIQYYNGEERAKGNILERFSAQQFPDLHSELNLSSLELGDSALYFCASSVADRGRSNQPQHFGDGTRLSIL.

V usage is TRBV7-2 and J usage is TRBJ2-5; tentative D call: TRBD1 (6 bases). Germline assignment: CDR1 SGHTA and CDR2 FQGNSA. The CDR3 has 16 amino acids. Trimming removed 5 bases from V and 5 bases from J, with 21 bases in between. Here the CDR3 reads CASSPPRWGLGETQYF. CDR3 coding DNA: TGTGCCAGCAGCCCCCCTAGGTGGGGGCTGGGGGAGACCCAGTACTTC.

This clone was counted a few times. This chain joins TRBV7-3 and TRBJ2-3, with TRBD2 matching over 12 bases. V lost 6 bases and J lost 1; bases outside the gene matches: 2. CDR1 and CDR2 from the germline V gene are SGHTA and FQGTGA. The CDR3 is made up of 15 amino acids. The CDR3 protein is CASRRTSGGTDTQYF. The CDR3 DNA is TGTGCCAGCAGGCGGACTAGCGGGGGCACAGATACGCAGTATTTT.

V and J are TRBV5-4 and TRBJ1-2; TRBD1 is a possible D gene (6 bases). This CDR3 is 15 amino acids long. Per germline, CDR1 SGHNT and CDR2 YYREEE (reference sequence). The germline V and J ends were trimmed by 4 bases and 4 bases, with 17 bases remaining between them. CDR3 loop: CASSLEGRGFYGYTF. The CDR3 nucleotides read TGTGCCAGCAGCCTGGAGGGCAGGGGTTTCTATGGCTACACCTTC.

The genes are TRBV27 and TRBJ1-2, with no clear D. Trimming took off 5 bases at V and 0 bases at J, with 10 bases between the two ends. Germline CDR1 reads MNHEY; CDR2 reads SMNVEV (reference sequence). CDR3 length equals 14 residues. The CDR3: CASSPRVANYGYTF. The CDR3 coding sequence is TGTGCCAGCAGTCCACGAGTGGCTAACTATGGCTACACCTTC.

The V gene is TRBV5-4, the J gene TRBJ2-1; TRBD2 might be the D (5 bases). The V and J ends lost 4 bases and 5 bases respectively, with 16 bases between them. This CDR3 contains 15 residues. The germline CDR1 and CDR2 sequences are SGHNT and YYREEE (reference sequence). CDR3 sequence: CASSPRSPGNNEQFF. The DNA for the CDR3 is TGTGCCAGCAGCCCGCGGTCCCCGGGGAACAATGAGCAGTTCTTC.

The CDR3 is CASSQAGGLGAYNEQFF. The CDR3 nucleotides are TGCGCCAGCAGCCAAGCAGGAGGCCTCGGCGCTTACAATGAGCAGTTCTTC. The chain employs TRBV4-1 and TRBJ2-1; D may be TRBD2 (5 bases). Trimming shortened V by 1 base and J by 4 bases, and 17 bases separated the two germline ends. The CDR3 covers 17 residues. CDR1 MGHRA and CDR2 YSYEKL come from the germline V gene.